Here is one T cell receptor (beta chain) with its context. In the original processing: Cell counts per sample came from amplifying reference gene primers. Libraries were prepared by immunoSEQ multiplex PCR; TCRdb keeps only in-frame clonotypes and omits some of them. That table furnishes V, J and clone size, whereas the DNA furnished D and trimming. In the table there are 250,000 to 400,000 clones, about nine tenths of which are singletons. The length of the CDR3 is 13 residues. Germline values: CDR1 LGHDT, CDR2 YNNKEL (reference sequence). The ends were cut back, 1 base at V and 6 bases at J, with 6 bases in the middle. This specimen belongs to a study of blood T cell repertoires in COVID-19. The overall study: From the United States, Italy and Spain came samples of acute and convalescent COVID-19. T cells, B-cell-depleted T cells, or PBMCs provided the cDNA or gDNA that served as material.

This sequence joins TRBV3-1 (or the pseudogene TRBV3-2) and TRBJ1-4, with D unclear. Sequencing was performed on peripheral blood. This TCR came from a man between 45 and 60 years old with active or convalescent COVID-19. CDR3 residues: CASSQGRDEKLFF. The CDR3 nucleotides are TGTGCCAGCAGCCAAGGAAGAGATGAAAAACTGTTTTTT.